A single sample is the source of the 30 T cell receptor beta chains below, sequenced in a study of blood T cell repertoires in COVID-19 (TCRdb year 2020). Library prep was done by the immunoSEQ multiplex PCR assay. Drawn from immuneACCESS, this table holds only the in-frame rearrangements with V and J called that TCRdb kept. Clones are partly lost; checked studies trace under half to an unresolved V gene and leave the rest unexplained. The sample table lists roughly 180,000 clones, under 90% of them with a count of one. The top ten constitute roughly 10% of the sample. The sample consisted of peripheral blood. The receptors were sampled from an elderly woman with active or convalescent COVID-19.

This sequence joins TRBV11-2 and TRBJ2-5; D gene uncertain. V was clipped by 3 bases and J by 5 bases, with 7 bases between them. This CDR3 comprises 12 residues. Germline V gene data show CDR1 as SGHAT and CDR2 as FQNNGV. For the CDR3, the DNA is TGTGCCAGCAGCTTCCTCGGGGAGACCCAGTACTTC. Its translation: CASSFLGETQYF. Full variable domain (outside the CDR3, taken from reference TRBV11-2 and TRBJ2-5): EAGVAQSPRYKIIEKRQSVAFWCNPISGHATLYWYQQILGQGPKLLIQFQNNGVVDDSQLPKDRFSAERLKGVDSTLKIQPAKLEDSAVYLCASSFLGETQYFGPGTRLLVL.

The V call is TRBV2, the J call TRBJ1-5; D is unresolved. Trimming pared 2 bases from V and 6 bases from J, leaving 11 bases between. CDR1 is SNHLY, CDR2 FYNNEI, per germline. This CDR3 has 14 amino acids. This CDR3 is CASSEFGEGQPQHF. The CDR3 DNA follows: TGTGCCAGCAGTGAATTTGGCGAGGGTCAGCCCCAGCATTTT.

The chain links TRBV5-1 to TRBJ1-1; no clear D. V gave up 1 base and J gave up 2 bases, with 18 bases separating them. This CDR3 is built from 17 residues. Germline V gene lookup returns CDR1 SGHRS and CDR2 YFSETQ. In nucleotides, the CDR3 is TGCGCCAGCAGCTTGACTGTAGCAGAGTCCGGAAACACTGAAGCTTTCTTT. It is translated as CASSLTVAESGNTEAFF.

The chain has TRBV29-1 and TRBJ2-3, with 9 bases that match TRBD2. CDR3 length equals 18 residues. The J segment lost 6 bases and the V segment lost 5 bases, leaving 21 bases of the junction unmatched. Per the germline V gene, CDR1 is SQVTM and CDR2 is ANQGSEA. The CDR3 nucleotides read TGCAGCGTTACTTCGACTAGCGGATTACTCCGTGGGAAGGATACGCAGTATTTT. It codes for CSVTSTSGLLRGKDTQYF.

J is TRBJ2-3 and V is TRBV25-1, with 12 bases lining up with TRBD2. There are 18 residues in the CDR3. Trimming removed 1 base from V and 4 bases from J; junction bases left unmatched: 9. Germline V gene lookup returns CDR1 MGHDK and CDR2 SYGVNS. CDR3 in amino acids: CASSEFPTSGRSPDTQYF. The CDR3 DNA sequence: TGTGCCAGCAGTGAATTCCCGACTAGCGGGAGATCCCCAGATACGCAGTATTTT.

This clone was counted once. This chain connects TRBV19 to TRBJ1-2, with a weak D call TRBD1 (6 bases). Per the germline V gene, CDR1 is LNHDA and CDR2 is SQIVND (reference sequence). V lost 4 bases and J lost 0, with 18 bases in between. CDR3 size: 17 residues. In nucleotides, the CDR3 is TGTGCCAGTAGTAAGTGGACAGACCGCCTCGCTAACTATGGCTACACCTTC. As protein: CASSKWTDRLANYGYTF.

The chain employs TRBV27 and TRBJ1-6; 8 bases line up with TRBD1. Unmatched junction bases numbered 11, after V lost 4 bases and J lost 9 bases. Looked up from germline, CDR1 is MNHEY and CDR2 is SMNVEV (reference sequence). This CDR3 is 16 amino acids long. The CDR3: CASSSTPMTGVSPLHF. The CDR3 DNA follows: TGTGCCAGCAGTTCTACCCCGATGACAGGGGTTTCACCCCTCCACTTT.

CDR3 residues: CSVGGRGGDYEQYF. The CDR3 bases are TGCAGCGTTGGTGGAAGGGGGGGAGACTACGAGCAGTACTTC. V and J are TRBV29-1 and TRBJ2-7, with D tentatively TRBD2 (7 bases). CDR1 and CDR2 from the germline V gene are SQVTM and ANQGSEA. CDR3 length equals 14 residues. V lost 4 bases and J lost 3, with 16 bases in between.

The gene calls are TRBV19 and TRBJ1-2; 8 bases match TRBD1. Germline V gene sequence: CDR1 LNHDA, CDR2 SQIVND (reference sequence). With V trimmed by 5 bases and J by 0 bases, 8 bases remained unmatched. The CDR3 runs 16 residues. In nucleotides, the CDR3 is TGTGCCAGTAGTCCGGGGTGGGACAGGACTAACTATGGCTACACCTTC. Translation: CASSPGWDRTNYGYTF.

The CDR3 is CASSLSQSNEQFF. In DNA form, the CDR3 reads TGTGCCAGCAGCTTGTCACAGTCCAATGAGCAGTTCTTC. This rearrangement joins TRBV5-4 to TRBJ2-1; D gene ambiguous. V shed 1 base and J shed 6 bases, with 8 bases lying between them. Germline loops: CDR1 SGHNT, CDR2 YYREEE (reference sequence). This CDR3 contains 13 residues.

The genes are TRBV5-6 and TRBJ1-3; 9 nucleotides align to TRBD1. The CDR3 length is 16 residues. The germline V gene encodes CDR1 SGHDT and CDR2 YYEEEE. V gave up 0 bases and J gave up 3 bases; unmatched junction bases: 4. CDR3 in amino acids: CASSLDTGGDGNTIYF. Here the CDR3 DNA reads TGTGCCAGCAGCTTGGACACAGGGGGCGATGGAAACACCATATATTTT.

This sequence joins TRBV25-1 and TRBJ1-4, with TRBD1 identical over 8 bases. The length of the CDR3 is 15 residues. The J segment lost 8 bases and the V segment lost 2 bases, leaving 7 bases of the junction unmatched. Germline V gene sequence: CDR1 MGHDK, CDR2 SYGVNS. The CDR3 protein is CASSETAGGWEKLFF. CDR3 nucleotide sequence: TGTGCCAGCAGTGAAACGGCAGGGGGCTGGGAAAAACTGTTTTTT.

The chain uses TRBV5-8 and TRBJ2-1; D might be TRBD2 (5 bases). V dropped 3 bases and J dropped 10 bases, with 11 bases sitting between them. There are 12 residues in the CDR3. CDR1 SGHTS and CDR2 YDEGEE come from the germline V gene. CDR3 amino acids: CASSSLASEQFF. CDR3 nucleotides: TGTGCCAGCAGCTCGTTGGCTAGCGAGCAGTTCTTC.

The rearrangement links TRBV19 to TRBJ2-1; 8 nucleotides agree with TRBD2. Germline V gene data show CDR1 as LNHDA and CDR2 as SQIVND (reference sequence). V was clipped by 2 bases and J by 6 bases; unmatched bases: 6. This CDR3 region has 15 residues. This CDR3 reads CASSITGGPPNEQFF. CDR3 nucleotide sequence: TGTGCCAGTAGTATAACGGGAGGGCCCCCCAATGAGCAGTTCTTC.

The rearrangement links TRBV10-3 to TRBJ1-2; 7 positions agree with TRBD1. V lost 0 bases and J lost 5; bases outside the gene matches: 3. CDR1 ENHRY and CDR2 SYGVKD come from the germline V gene. The length of the CDR3 is 14 residues. CDR3 bases: TGTGCCATCAGTGAGTCGGGGACAGTTTATGGCTACACCTTC. Translated: CAISESGTVYGYTF.

This rearrangement joins TRBV6-5 to TRBJ2-7, with 7 bases identical to TRBD2. The CDR3 sequence is 13 residues long. Per germline, CDR1 MNHEY and CDR2 SVGAGI. J was trimmed by 1 base and V by 6 bases; bases with no gene match: 3. CDR3: CASSSSGSYEQYF. The CDR3 coding sequence is TGTGCCAGCAGCTCTAGCGGTTCCTACGAGCAGTACTTC.

The count of this clone is one. V usage is TRBV30 and J usage is TRBJ2-2, with 10 bases identical to TRBD1. V lost 3 bases to trimming and J lost 3 bases; unmatched junction nucleotides: 13. The germline V gene has CDR1 GTSNPN and CDR2 SVGIG (reference sequence). The CDR3 length is 18 residues. This CDR3 is CAWRPPPPGTGDTGELFF. The CDR3 DNA is TGTGCCTGGAGGCCTCCCCCCCCCGGGACAGGGGACACCGGGGAGCTGTTTTTT.

The gene calls are TRBV5-1 and TRBJ2-2; 7 bases fit TRBD1. The CDR3 spans 15 residues. CDR1 and CDR2 from the germline V gene are SGHRS and YFSETQ. V shed 4 bases and J 7 bases; nucleotides not matched to a gene: 10. CDR3 loop: CASSDNRGLDGELFF. CDR3 nucleotides: TGCGCCAGCAGCGATAACAGGGGTCTTGACGGGGAGCTGTTTTTT. The entire variable domain, with the rest obtained from reference TRBV5-1 and TRBJ2-2, is as follows: KAGVTQTPRYLIKTRGQQVTLSCSPISGHRSVSWYQQTPGQGLQFLFEYFSETQRNKGNFPGRFSGRQFSNSRSEMNVSTLELGDSALYLCASSDNRGLDGELFFGEGSRLTVL.

This clone has only one observation. J is TRBJ2-5 and V is TRBV10-3; tentatively, D is TRBD1 (5 bases). Trimming removed 4 bases at V and 5 bases at J, with 17 bases between. Germline V gene sequence: CDR1 ENHRY, CDR2 SYGVKD. This CDR3 region has 15 residues. CDR3 region: CAISVAGPAGETQYF. Written as DNA, the CDR3 is TGTGCCATCAGTGTAGCCGGTCCAGCAGGGGAGACCCAGTACTTC.

This clone was recorded once. The chain uses TRBV2 and TRBJ1-4; TRBD1 matches 7 bases. CDR3 length: 13 residues. Per germline, CDR1 SNHLY and CDR2 FYNNEI. V trimming: 8 bases; J trimming: 8 bases; junction bases outside the gene matches: 8. CDR3 loop: CASRTGEWEKLFF. CDR3 nucleotide sequence: TGTGCCAGCCGTACAGGGGAATGGGAAAAACTGTTTTTT.

The J gene is TRBJ2-1, the V gene TRBV7-7; 11 bases map to TRBD2. This CDR3 is 15 amino acids long. CDR1 and CDR2 (germline): SSHAT, FNYEAQ (reference sequence). Germline trimming cut 3 bases from V and 6 bases from J; bases unmatched to any gene: 4. CDR3 in DNA: TGTGCCAGCAGCTTGGGGACTAGCGGCCTCAATGAGCAGTTCTTC. This translates into CASSLGTSGLNEQFF.

This clone was seen a handful of times. The rearrangement uses TRBV18 and TRBJ2-6; no reliable D call. Trimming cost V 4 bases and J 0 bases, with 13 bases left between them. CDR3 size: 17 residues. The germline gives CDR1 KGHSH, CDR2 LQKENI. CDR3 amino acids: CASSLGSSISGANVLTF. CDR3 coding DNA: TGTGCCAGCTCACTCGGGTCCTCCATCTCTGGGGCCAACGTCCTGACTTTC. The whole variable domain, remainder taken from reference TRBV18 and TRBJ2-6, is NAGVMQNPRHLVRRRGQEARLRCSPMKGHSHVYWYRQLPEEGLKFMVYLQKENIIDESGMPKERFSAEFPKEGPSILRIQQVVRGDSAAYFCASSLGSSISGANVLTFGAGSRLTVL.

The chain links TRBV5-1 to TRBJ1-5, with TRBD1 matching over 8 bases. Germline values: CDR1 SGHRS, CDR2 YFSETQ. There are 14 residues in the CDR3. V dropped 4 bases and J dropped 6; count of bases not matched to a gene: 6. CDR3 amino acids: CASSPDREGQPQHF. The CDR3 nucleotides read TGCGCCAGCAGCCCGGACAGGGAGGGTCAGCCCCAGCATTTT.

J is TRBJ2-7 and V is TRBV19; 9 bases agree with TRBD1. Germline trimming cut 5 bases from V and 5 bases from J; bases unmatched to any gene: 7. The CDR3 runs 14 residues. CDR1 LNHDA and CDR2 SQIVND come from the germline V gene (reference sequence). The DNA of the CDR3 is TGTGCCAGTAGTGGCCGGGACAGGGCCCACGAGCAGTACTTC. It specifies CASSGRDRAHEQYF.

The chain carries TRBV5-4 and TRBJ2-1; weak D call: TRBD2 (6 bases). Germline loops: CDR1 SGHNT, CDR2 YYREEE (reference sequence). V lost 5 bases, J lost 0 bases, and 15 bases lay in between. This CDR3 has 16 residues. Here the CDR3 reads CASRSGLGSSYNEQFF. For the CDR3, the DNA is TGTGCCAGCAGATCGGGACTCGGAAGCTCCTACAATGAGCAGTTCTTC.

As DNA, the CDR3 is TGTGCCAGCAGTGAGAATATAGCGGTACTAGGCTACGAGCAGTACTTC. Translated, it gives CASSENIAVLGYEQYF. The genes are TRBV6-1 and TRBJ2-7, with a tentative D call TRBD2 (6 bases). The CDR3 contains 16 residues. Between the trimmed V and J ends, which lost 3 bases and 3 bases, there was a span of 18 bases. From germline, CDR1 is MNHNS and CDR2 SASEGT.

This clone was counted a single time. V usage is TRBV19 and J usage is TRBJ1-4, with TRBD1 as a possible D gene (6 bases). The germline gives CDR1 LNHDA, CDR2 SQIVND (reference sequence). CDR3 length: 14 residues. Trimming cost V 7 bases and J 5 bases, with 14 bases left between them. The CDR3 bases are TGTGCCAGTACTCCGACAGGACTCAATGAAAAACTGTTTTTT. Its protein product is CASTPTGLNEKLFF.

The rearrangement joins TRBV2 to TRBJ1-2; D is unresolved. This CDR3 comprises 12 residues. V lost 6 bases to trimming and J lost 2 bases, with 7 bases between them. CDR1 is SNHLY and CDR2 is FYNNEI in the germline V gene. The CDR3 loop is CASRELNYGYTF. CDR3 in DNA: TGTGCCAGCAGGGAATTAAACTATGGCTACACCTTC.

This chain uses TRBV28 with TRBJ1-2; tentative D call: TRBD1 (5 bases). CDR1 MDHEN and CDR2 SYDVKM come from the germline V gene. The CDR3 consists of 14 residues. V lost 3 bases and J 7 bases, leaving 15 bases between the germline ends. This CDR3 reads CASSFRGGSGGYTF. CDR3 DNA: TGTGCCAGCAGTTTTCGCGGGGGATCGGGTGGCTACACCTTC.

Of note for this clone: Additional DNA sequences in this sample encode the identical CDR3. The chain recombines TRBV19 with TRBJ1-1, with D unresolved. The CDR3 covers 13 residues. From germline, CDR1 is LNHDA and CDR2 SQIVND (reference sequence). The V and J ends lost 3 bases and 1 base respectively, with 6 bases between them. The CDR3 loop reads CASSIGRNTEAFF. The CDR3 region has the DNA TGTGCCAGTAGTATTGGCAGGAACACTGAAGCTTTCTTT.